The present TCR beta chain was sequenced within a study of OX40 agonist ivuxolimab in advanced cancers. Turning to the study itself: Head and neck, renal cell, melanoma or hepatocellular carcinoma were the cancers that dose-escalation patients had. Study results and limitations: Some nonresponders additionally presented with little normalized T-cell clonal expansion. There was clonal expansion of CD4+ and CD8+ blood T cells by week 6 at 0.1 to 3.0 mg/kg.

The protocol was immunoSEQ multiplex PCR, while the TCRdb copy is restricted to in-frame clones and leaves out a portion. The sample lists tens of thousands of clones, around 77% occurring once. Per germline, CDR1 MDHEN and CDR2 SYDVKM. The CDR3 length is 15 residues. V lost 2 bases, J lost 0 bases, and 8 bases lay in between. In regard to this clone: What it binds is not known.

The chain couples TRBV28 to TRBJ1-3; a possible D gene is TRBD1 (5 bases). The sample in question was CD4+ or CD8+ T cells sorted from blood, obtained in a trial of the OX40 agonist ivuxolimab. The sequence derives from an adult with an advanced solid tumor such as melanoma, head and neck, liver or kidney cancer. The CDR3 sequence is CASSLGRASGNTIYF. The DNA for the CDR3 is TGTGCCAGCAGTTTAGGCAGGGCCTCTGGAAACACCATATATTTT.